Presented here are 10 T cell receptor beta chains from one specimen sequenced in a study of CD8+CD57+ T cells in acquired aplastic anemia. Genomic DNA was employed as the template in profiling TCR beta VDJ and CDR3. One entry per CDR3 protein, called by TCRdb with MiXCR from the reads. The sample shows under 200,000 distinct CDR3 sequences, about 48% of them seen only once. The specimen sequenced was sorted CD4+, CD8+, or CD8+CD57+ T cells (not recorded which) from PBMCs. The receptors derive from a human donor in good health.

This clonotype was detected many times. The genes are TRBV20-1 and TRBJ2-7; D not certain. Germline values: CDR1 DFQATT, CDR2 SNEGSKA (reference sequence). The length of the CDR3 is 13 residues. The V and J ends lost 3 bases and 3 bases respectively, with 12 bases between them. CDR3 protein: CSASDILGYEQYF. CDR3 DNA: TGCAGTGCTAGTGACATCCTTGGCTACGAGCAGTACTTC.

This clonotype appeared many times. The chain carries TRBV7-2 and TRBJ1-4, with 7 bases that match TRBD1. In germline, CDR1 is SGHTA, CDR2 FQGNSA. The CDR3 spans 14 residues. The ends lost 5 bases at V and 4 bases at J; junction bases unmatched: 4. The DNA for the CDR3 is TGTGCCAGCAGCCGGGACAGTTATAATGAAAAACTGTTTTTT. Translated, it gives CASSRDSYNEKLFF.

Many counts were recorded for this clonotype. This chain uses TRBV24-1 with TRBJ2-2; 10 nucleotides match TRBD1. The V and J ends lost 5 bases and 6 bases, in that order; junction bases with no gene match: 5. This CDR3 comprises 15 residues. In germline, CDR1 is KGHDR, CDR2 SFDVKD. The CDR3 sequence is CATSVGTGDAGELFF. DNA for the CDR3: TGTGCCACCAGTGTCGGGACAGGGGATGCCGGGGAGCTGTTTTTT.

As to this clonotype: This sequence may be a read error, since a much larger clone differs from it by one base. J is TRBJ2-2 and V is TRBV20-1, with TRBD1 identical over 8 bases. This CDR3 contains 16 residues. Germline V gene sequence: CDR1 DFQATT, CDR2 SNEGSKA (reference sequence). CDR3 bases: TGCAATGCTAGAGGGGGCAGGGGGCTGGGAACCGGGGAGCTGTTTTTT. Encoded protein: CNARGGRGLGTGELFF.

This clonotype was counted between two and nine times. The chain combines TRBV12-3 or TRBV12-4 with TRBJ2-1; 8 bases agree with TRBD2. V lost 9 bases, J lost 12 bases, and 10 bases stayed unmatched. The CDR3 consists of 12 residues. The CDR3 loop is CASQVLRGGQFF. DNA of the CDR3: TGTGCCAGTCAAGTCCTACGGGGGGGGCAGTTCTTC.

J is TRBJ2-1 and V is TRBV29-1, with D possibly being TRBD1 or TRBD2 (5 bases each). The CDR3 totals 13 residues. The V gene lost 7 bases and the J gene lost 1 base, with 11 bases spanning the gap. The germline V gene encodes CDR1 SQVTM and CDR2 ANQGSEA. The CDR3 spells CSARWGSYNEQFF. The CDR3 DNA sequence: TGCAGCGCCCGCTGGGGGTCCTACAATGAGCAGTTCTTC.

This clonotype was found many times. Here the CDR3 DNA reads TGTGCCGCAAACAGGGGGGGCAACGAGCAGTACTTC. It encodes CAANRGGNEQYF. The rearrangement links TRBV6-2 or TRBV6-3 to TRBJ2-7; TRBD1 is a possible D gene (8 bases). CDR1 and CDR2 (germline): MNHEY, SVGEGT. The length of the CDR3 is 12 residues. V dropped 11 bases and J dropped 5 bases, with 16 bases sitting between them.

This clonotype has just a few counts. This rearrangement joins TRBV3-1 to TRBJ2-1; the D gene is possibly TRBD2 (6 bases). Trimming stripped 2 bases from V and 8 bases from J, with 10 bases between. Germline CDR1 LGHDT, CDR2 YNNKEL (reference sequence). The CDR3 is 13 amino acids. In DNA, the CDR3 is TGTGCCAGCAGCCAACGACTAGAACATGAGCAGTTCTTC. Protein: CASSQRLEHEQFF.

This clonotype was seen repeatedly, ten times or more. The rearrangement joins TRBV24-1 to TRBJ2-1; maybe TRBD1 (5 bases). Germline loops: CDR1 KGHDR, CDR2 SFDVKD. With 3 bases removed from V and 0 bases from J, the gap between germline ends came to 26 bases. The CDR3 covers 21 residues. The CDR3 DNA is TGTGCCACCAGTGATCCCCCCGGAAGAACCCAAAGCGACAGCTCCTACAATGAGCAGTTCTTC. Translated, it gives CATSDPPGRTQSDSSYNEQFF.

The CDR3 nucleotides read TGTGCCAGTCGAACAGGTTACGAGCAGTACTTC. Encoded protein: CASRTGYEQYF. The chain uses TRBV2 and TRBJ2-7; a weak D match, TRBD1 (5 bases). Germline V gives CDR1 SNHLY, CDR2 FYNNEI. Trimming stripped 9 bases from V and 4 bases from J, with 10 bases between. The CDR3 extends over 11 amino acids.